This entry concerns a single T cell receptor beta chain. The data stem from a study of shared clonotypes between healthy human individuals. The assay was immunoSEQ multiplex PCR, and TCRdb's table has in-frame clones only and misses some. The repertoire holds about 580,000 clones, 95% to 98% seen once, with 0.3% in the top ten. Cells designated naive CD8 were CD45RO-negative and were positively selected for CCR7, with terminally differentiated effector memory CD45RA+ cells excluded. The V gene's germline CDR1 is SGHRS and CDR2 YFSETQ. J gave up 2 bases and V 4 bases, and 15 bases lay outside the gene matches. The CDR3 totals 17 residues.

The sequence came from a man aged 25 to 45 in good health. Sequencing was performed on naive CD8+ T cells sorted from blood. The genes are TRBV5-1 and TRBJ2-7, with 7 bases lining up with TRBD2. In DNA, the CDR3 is TGCGCCAGCAGCCCAATTCTCTCTAGCGGCACAACCTACGAGCAGTACTTC. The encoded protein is CASSPILSSGTTYEQYF.